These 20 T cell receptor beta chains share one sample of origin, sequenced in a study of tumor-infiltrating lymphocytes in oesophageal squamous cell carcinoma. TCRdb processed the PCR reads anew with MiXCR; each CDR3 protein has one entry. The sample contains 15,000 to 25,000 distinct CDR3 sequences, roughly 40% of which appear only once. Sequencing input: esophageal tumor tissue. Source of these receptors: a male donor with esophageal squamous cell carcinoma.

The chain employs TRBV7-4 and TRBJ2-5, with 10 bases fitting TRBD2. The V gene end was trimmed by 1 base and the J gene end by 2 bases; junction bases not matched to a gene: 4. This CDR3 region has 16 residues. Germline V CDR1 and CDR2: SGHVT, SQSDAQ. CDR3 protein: CASSLGAGGNQETQYF. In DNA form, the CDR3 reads TGTGCCAGCAGCTTAGGAGCGGGGGGGAATCAAGAGACCCAGTACTTC. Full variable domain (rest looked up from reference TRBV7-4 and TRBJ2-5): GAGVSQSPRYKVAKRGRDVALRCDSISGHVTLYWYRQTLGQGSEVLTYSQSDAQRDKSGRPSGRFSAERPERSVSTLKIQRTEQGDSAVYLCASSLGAGGNQETQYFGPGTRLLVL.

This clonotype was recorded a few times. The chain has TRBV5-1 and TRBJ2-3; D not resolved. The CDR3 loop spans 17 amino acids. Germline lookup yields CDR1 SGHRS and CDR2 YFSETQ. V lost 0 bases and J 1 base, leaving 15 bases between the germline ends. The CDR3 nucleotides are TGCGCCAGCAGCTTGGGAGGCGCCCCACTGCGCACAGATACGCAGTATTTT. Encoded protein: CASSLGGAPLRTDTQYF.

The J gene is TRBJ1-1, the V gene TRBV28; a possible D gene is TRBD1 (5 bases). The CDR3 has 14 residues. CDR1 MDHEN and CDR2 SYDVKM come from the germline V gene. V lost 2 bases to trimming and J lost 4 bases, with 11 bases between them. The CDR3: CASSLRGHLTEAFF. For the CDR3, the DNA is TGTGCCAGCAGTTTAAGAGGACACCTCACTGAAGCTTTCTTT.

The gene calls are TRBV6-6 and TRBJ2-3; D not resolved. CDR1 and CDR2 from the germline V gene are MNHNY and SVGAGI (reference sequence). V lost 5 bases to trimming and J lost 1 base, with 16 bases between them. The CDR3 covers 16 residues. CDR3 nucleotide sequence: TGTGCCAGCAGTGCAGAGATGGGCCTTGGCACAGATACGCAGTATTTT. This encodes CASSAEMGLGTDTQYF.

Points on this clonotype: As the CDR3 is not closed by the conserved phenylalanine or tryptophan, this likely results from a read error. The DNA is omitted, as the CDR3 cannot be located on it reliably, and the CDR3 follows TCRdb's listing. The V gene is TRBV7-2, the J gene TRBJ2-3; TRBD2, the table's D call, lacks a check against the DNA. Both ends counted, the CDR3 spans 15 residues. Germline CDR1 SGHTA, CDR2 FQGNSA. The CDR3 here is CASSLTGTYEQYFGP.

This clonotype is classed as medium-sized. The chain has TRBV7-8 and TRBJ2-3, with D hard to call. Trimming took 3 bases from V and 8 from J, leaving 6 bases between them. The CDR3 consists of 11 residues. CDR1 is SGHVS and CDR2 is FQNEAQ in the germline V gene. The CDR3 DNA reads TGTGCCAGCAGCTTCTCAGTTACGCAGTATTTT. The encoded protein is CASSFSVTQYF.

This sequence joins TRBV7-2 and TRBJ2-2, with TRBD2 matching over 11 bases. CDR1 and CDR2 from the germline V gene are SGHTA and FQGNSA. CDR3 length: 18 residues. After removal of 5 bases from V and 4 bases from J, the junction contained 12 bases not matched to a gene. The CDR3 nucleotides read TGTGCCAGCAGCCCGGGACTAGCGGAGGGGTCTAGCACCGGGGAGCTGTTTTTT. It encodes CASSPGLAEGSSTGELFF.

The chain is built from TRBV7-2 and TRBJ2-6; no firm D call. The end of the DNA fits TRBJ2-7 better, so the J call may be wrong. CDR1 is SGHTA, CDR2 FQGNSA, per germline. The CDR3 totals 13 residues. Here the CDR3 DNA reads TGTGCCAGCAGCTTGGTGTATCCCTACGAGCAGTACTTC. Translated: CASSLVYPYEQYF.

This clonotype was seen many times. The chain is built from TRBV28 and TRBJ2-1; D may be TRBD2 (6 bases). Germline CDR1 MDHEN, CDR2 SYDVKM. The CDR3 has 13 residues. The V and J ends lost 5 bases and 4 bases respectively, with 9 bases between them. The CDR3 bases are TGTGCCAGCAGTCGGGACTTTTACAATGAGCAGTTCTTC. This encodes CASSRDFYNEQFF. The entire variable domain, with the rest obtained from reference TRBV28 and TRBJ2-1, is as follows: DVKVTQSSRYLVKRTGEKVFLECVQDMDHENMFWYRQDPGLGLRLIYFSYDVKMKEKGDIPEGYSVSREKKERFSLILESASTNQTSMYLCASSRDFYNEQFFGPGTRLTVL.

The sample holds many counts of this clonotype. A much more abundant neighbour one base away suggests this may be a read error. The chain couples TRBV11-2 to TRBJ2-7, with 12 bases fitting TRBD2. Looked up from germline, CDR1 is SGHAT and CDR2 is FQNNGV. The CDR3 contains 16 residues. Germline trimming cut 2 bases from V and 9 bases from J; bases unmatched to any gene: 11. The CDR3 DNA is TGTGCCAGCAGCTTATTCGCCGGGACTAGCGGGCGGGCGCAGTACTTC. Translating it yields CASSLFAGTSGRAQYF. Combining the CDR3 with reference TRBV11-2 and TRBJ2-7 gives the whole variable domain EAGVAQSPRYKIIEKRQSVAFWCNPISGHATLYWYQQILGQGPKLLIQFQNNGVVDDSQLPKDRFSAERLKGVDSTLKIQPAKLEDSAVYLCASSLFAGTSGRAQYFGPGTRLTVT.

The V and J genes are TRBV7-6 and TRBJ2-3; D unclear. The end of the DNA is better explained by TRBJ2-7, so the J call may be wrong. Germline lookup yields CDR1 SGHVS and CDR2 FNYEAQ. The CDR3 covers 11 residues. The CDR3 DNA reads TGTGCCAGCAGCGCCACCCCGCAGCAGTACTTC. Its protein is CASSATPQQYF.

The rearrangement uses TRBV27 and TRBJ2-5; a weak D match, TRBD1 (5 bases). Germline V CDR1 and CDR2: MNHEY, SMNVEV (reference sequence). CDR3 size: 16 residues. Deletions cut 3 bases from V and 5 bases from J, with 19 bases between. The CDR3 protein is CASSFLGTGPGETQYF. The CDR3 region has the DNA TGTGCCAGCAGTTTTCTCGGAACAGGACCAGGGGAGACCCAGTACTTC.

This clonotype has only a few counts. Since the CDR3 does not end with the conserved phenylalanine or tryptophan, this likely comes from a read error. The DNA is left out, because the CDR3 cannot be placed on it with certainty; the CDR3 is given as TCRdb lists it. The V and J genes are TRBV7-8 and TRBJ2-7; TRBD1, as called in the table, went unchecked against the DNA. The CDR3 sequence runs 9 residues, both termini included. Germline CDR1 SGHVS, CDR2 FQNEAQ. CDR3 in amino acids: CASSLRTRQ.

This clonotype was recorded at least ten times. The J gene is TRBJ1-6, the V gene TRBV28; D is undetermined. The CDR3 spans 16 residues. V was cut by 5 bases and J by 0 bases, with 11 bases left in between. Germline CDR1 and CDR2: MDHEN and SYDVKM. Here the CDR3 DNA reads TGTGCCAGCAGTCCCCGGTTTAGCTCCTATAATTCACCCCTCCACTTT. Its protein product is CASSPRFSSYNSPLHF.

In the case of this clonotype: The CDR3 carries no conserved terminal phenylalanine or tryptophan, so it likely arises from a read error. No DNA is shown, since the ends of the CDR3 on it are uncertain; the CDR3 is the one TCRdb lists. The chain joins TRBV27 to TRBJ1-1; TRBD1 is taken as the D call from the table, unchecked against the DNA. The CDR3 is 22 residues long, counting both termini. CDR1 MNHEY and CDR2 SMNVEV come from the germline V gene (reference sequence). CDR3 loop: CASSSSIPGDWDREVMSSSSAP.

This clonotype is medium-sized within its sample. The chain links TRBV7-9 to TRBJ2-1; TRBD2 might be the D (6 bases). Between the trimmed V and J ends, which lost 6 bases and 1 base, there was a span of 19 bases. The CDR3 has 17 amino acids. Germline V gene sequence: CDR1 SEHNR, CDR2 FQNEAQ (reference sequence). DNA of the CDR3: TGTGCCAGCAGGCCACGGTCCGGGACTCCATCCTACAATGAGCAGTTCTTC. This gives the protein CASRPRSGTPSYNEQFF. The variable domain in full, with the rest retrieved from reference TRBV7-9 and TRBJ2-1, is DTGVSQNPRHKITKRGQNVTFRCDPISEHNRLYWYRQTLGQGPEFLTYFQNEAQLEKSRLLSDRFSAERPKGSFSTLEIQRTEQGDSAMYLCASRPRSGTPSYNEQFFGPGTRLTVL.

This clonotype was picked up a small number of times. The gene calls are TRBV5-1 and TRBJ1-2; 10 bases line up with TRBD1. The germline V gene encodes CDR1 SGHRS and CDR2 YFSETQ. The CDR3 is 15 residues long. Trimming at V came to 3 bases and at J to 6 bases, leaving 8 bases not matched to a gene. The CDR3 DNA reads TGCGCCAGCAGCTATTCCGGGACAGGGGAAAATGGCTACACCTTC. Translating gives CASSYSGTGENGYTF.

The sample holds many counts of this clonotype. CDR3 DNA sequence: TGTGCCAGCAGTCCCTCCAGCTACGAGCAGTACTTC. As protein: CASSPSSYEQYF. V is TRBV27 and J is TRBJ2-7, with D uncertain. The germline V gene encodes CDR1 MNHEY and CDR2 SMNVEV (reference sequence). V lost 5 bases to trimming and J lost 3 bases, with 8 bases between them. The CDR3 runs to 12 residues.

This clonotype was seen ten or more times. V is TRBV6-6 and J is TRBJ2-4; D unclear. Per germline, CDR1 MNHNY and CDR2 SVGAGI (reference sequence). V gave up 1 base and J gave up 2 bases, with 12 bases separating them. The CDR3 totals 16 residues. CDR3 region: CASSYFLSLSKNIQYF. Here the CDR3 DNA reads TGTGCCAGCAGTTACTTCCTCTCTTTATCCAAAAACATTCAGTACTTC.

The CDR3 bases are TGTGCCAGCAGCTTAGGAACAACCCAGCCCCAGCATTTT. It yields the protein CASSLGTTQPQHF. The rearrangement uses TRBV7-6 and TRBJ1-5; D ambiguous. Looked up from germline, CDR1 is SGHVS and CDR2 is FNYEAQ. Between the trimmed V and J ends, which lost 1 base and 7 bases, there was a span of 8 bases. The CDR3 runs 13 residues.